This is a list of T cell receptor beta chains from one sample in a study of blood T cell repertoires in COVID-19. Produced via immunoSEQ multiplex PCR; TCRdb's table is partial and in-frame only. The sample contains some 150,000 clones, more than 85% of which appear only once. Material: PBMCs or T cells enriched from blood (not recorded which). These receptors all come from a human donor with acute COVID-19. The donor label of this sample is uncertain. The CDR3 runs from the conserved cysteine through the conserved F or W. The D gene is left open where the match is weak.

J gene	D gene	V gene	CDR3 length	CDR3 protein
TRBJ1-2	-	TRBV29-1	13	CSVEDGGRRGYTF
TRBJ2-2	TRBD1	TRBV30	15	CAWSVNRGWTGELFF
TRBJ2-7	-	TRBV27	14	CASSLSAPSYEQYF
TRBJ1-6	-	TRBV2	14	CASSETVYNSPLHF
TRBJ2-7	TRBD1	TRBV9	12	CASSGTGGRKYF
TRBJ2-3	-	TRBV11-2	16	CASSPAGILPTDTQYF
TRBJ2-3	TRBD2	TRBV5-1	17	CASSLGGRGAGFDTQYF
TRBJ2-3	TRBD1	TRBV5-1	14	CASSEDRSTDTQYF
TRBJ2-5	TRBD1	TRBV4-1	16	CASSHGQGLYQETQYF
TRBJ1-2	-	TRBV29-1	15	CSVTFTGSFLKGYTF
TRBJ1-3	-	TRBV9	14	CASSPRGSGNTIYF
TRBJ2-5	-	TRBV7-9	16	CASRRGGQGFQETQYF